The clone carrying this TCR beta chain was counted between two and nine times. Antigen unknown. These data come from a study of shared clonotypes between healthy human individuals. Study results and caveats: Enrolling few donors narrowed the genetic and exposure-history diversity that was represented.

Spread over ten immunoSEQ deep assay plates, unsorted PBMC DNA underwent sequencing. Clones were read by immunoSEQ multiplex PCR, and TCRdb kept only the in-frame ones, dropping some. The repertoire holds some 470,000 clones, with 75% to 85% as singletons. V was trimmed by 4 bases and J by 0 bases, leaving 3 bases between them. Germline V gene sequence: CDR1 SGHNT, CDR2 YYREEE (reference sequence). This CDR3 is 12 amino acids long. The sequenced material came from PBMCs. V usage is TRBV5-4 and J usage is TRBJ2-3; D not resolved. The TCR originated in a woman in her thirties or forties in good health. Some clones in this sample may be carry-over from other donors' samples. CDR3 DNA sequence: TGTGCCAGCAGCATTAGCACAGATACGCAGTATTTT. It is translated as CASSISTDTQYF.